This is a list of T cell receptor beta chains from one sample in a study of blood T cell repertoires in COVID-19. Only in-frame clones appear in the TCRdb table, and some are missing; sequencing was by immunoSEQ multiplex PCR. In the table there are over 250,000 clones, 70% to 90% of which are singletons. Sample: peripheral blood. These receptors came from a woman aged 60-70 years with acute or convalescent COVID-19. CDR3s include the opening cysteine and the closing phenylalanine or tryptophan. Fields, in order: CDR3 DNA, CDR3 protein, clone size, D gene, J gene, V gene. The D gene is left open where the match is weak. Clone size is not always given. Where it is, it says once, few, many or a class for expanded clones.

CDR3 DNA: TGTGCCAGCAGTTACTCGGGGCTAGCGGAAGACAATGAGCAGTTCTTC
CDR3 protein: CASSYSGLAEDNEQFF
clone size: -
D gene: TRBD2
J gene: TRBJ2-1
V gene: TRBV6-6

CDR3 DNA: TGTGCCATCAGTGACAGGACAGATAATCAGCCCCAGCATTTT
CDR3 protein: CAISDRTDNQPQHF
clone size: -
D gene: -
J gene: TRBJ1-5
V gene: TRBV10-3

CDR3 DNA: TGTGCCAGCAGCGCAGGGATCCCTTCCACAGATACGCAGTATTTT
CDR3 protein: CASSAGIPSTDTQYF
clone size: -
D gene: -
J gene: TRBJ2-3
V gene: TRBV28

CDR3 DNA: TGCGCCAGCAGCTTGGTGGGGGCCGGAGATACGCAGTATTTT
CDR3 protein: CASSLVGAGDTQYF
clone size: -
D gene: -
J gene: TRBJ2-3
V gene: TRBV5-1

CDR3 DNA: TGTGCCAGCAGCTTGGACAGGGGAGAAGAAAAACTGTTTTTT
CDR3 protein: CASSLDRGEEKLFF
clone size: -
D gene: TRBD1
J gene: TRBJ1-4
V gene: TRBV11-2

CDR3 DNA: TGTGCCAGCAGCTTTTACAACAATCAGCCCCAGCATTTT
CDR3 protein: CASSFYNNQPQHF
clone size: -
D gene: -
J gene: TRBJ1-5
V gene: TRBV5-5

CDR3 DNA: TGCGCCAGCAGCCAGGAACTAGGGACTAGCGGGGGCCTTTCCTACAATGAGCAGTTCTTC
CDR3 protein: CASSQELGTSGGLSYNEQFF
clone size: -
D gene: TRBD2
J gene: TRBJ2-1
V gene: TRBV4-3

CDR3 DNA: TGTGCCAGCAGCCCGATACGGCCCGGGACTAGCGGGATGATACAAGAGACCCAGTACTTC
CDR3 protein: CASSPIRPGTSGMIQETQYF
clone size: -
D gene: TRBD2
J gene: TRBJ2-5
V gene: TRBV14

CDR3 DNA: TGTGCCAGCAGTTCCCCAACAGGGCTAAATCAGCCCCAGCATTTT
CDR3 protein: CASSSPTGLNQPQHF
clone size: -
D gene: -
J gene: TRBJ1-5
V gene: TRBV28

CDR3 DNA: TGTGCCAGCTCACCAGAGTTCCGGGAGAGCTACAATGAGCAGTTCTTC
CDR3 protein: CASSPEFRESYNEQFF
clone size: -
D gene: -
J gene: TRBJ2-1
V gene: TRBV18

CDR3 DNA: TGTGCCAGCAGCTCAATATCGAAGGGGGCACCCGCGAACACCGGGGAGCTGTTTTTT
CDR3 protein: CASSSISKGAPANTGELFF
clone size: once
D gene: TRBD1
J gene: TRBJ2-2
V gene: TRBV7-2

CDR3 DNA: TGCGCCAGCAGCCAAGCCTTATATGGCTACACCTTC
CDR3 protein: CASSQALYGYTF
clone size: -
D gene: -
J gene: TRBJ1-2
V gene: TRBV4-1

CDR3 DNA: TGCGCCAGCAGTTTGGAGTTGGAGCTAGGTGGCTACACCTTC
CDR3 protein: CASSLELELGGYTF
clone size: -
D gene: -
J gene: TRBJ1-2
V gene: TRBV5-1

CDR3 DNA: TGTGCCAGCAGCTTATCCGGGACTAGCGGGACGAATGAGCAGTTCTTC
CDR3 protein: CASSLSGTSGTNEQFF
clone size: -
D gene: TRBD2
J gene: TRBJ2-1
V gene: TRBV7-2

CDR3 DNA: TGTGCCAGCAGCGTGGGACTAGCGGGAGAATACGAGCAGTACTTC
CDR3 protein: CASSVGLAGEYEQYF
clone size: -
D gene: TRBD2
J gene: TRBJ2-7
V gene: TRBV5-4

CDR3 DNA: TGTGCCAGCGGCGGGGCGGTCTCTGGGGCCAACGTCCTGACTTTC
CDR3 protein: CASGGAVSGANVLTF
clone size: -
D gene: -
J gene: TRBJ2-6
V gene: TRBV28

CDR3 DNA: TGTGCCAGTAGTATGCAGGGGATTGGCGGCTACACCTTC
CDR3 protein: CASSMQGIGGYTF
clone size: -
D gene: -
J gene: TRBJ1-2
V gene: TRBV19

CDR3 DNA: TGTGCCATCAGTGACGGGAGCACAGATACGCAGTATTTT
CDR3 protein: CAISDGSTDTQYF
clone size: -
D gene: -
J gene: TRBJ2-3
V gene: TRBV10-3